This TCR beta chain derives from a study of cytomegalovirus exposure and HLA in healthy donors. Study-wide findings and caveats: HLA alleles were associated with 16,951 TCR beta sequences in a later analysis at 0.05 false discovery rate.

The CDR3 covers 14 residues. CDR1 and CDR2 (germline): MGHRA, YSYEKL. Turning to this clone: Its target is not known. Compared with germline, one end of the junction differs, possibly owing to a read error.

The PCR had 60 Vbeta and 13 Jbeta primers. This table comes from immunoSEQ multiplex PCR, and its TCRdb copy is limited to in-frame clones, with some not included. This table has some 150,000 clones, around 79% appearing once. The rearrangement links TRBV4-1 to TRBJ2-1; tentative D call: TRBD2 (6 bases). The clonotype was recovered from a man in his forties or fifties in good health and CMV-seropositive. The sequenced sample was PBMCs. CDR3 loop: CASSYRDSHNEQFF. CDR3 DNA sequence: TGCGCCAGCAGCTACCGGGACTCCCACAATGAGCAGTTCTTC.